Below, 27 T cell receptor beta chains from the same sample are listed, as sequenced in a study of T-cell reconstitution after alpha-beta-depleted transplantation in children. Unique molecular identifiers were built into the TCRbeta library. TCRdb fed the PCR reads into MiXCR, producing one record per CDR3 protein. The table includes 300,000 or so distinct CDR3 sequences, around 20% detected once. The material sequenced was PBMCs, mostly from graft donor cells, taken 180 days after TCRalphabeta/CD19-depleted stem cell transplant. These receptors all stem from a male patient younger than 18 who had a stem cell transplant for acute lymphoblastic leukemia, so the T cells may come from the graft donor.

This clonotype showed up just a few times. The J gene is TRBJ2-7, the V gene TRBV19, with D perhaps assigned TRBD1 or TRBD2 (5 bases each). Germline V gene sequence: CDR1 LNHDA, CDR2 SQIVND (reference sequence). V was pared by 8 bases and J by 4 bases, with 15 bases between. The CDR3 totals 13 residues. The DNA for the CDR3 is TGTGCCAGTGATGGGGGAGACGAGTACGAGCAGTACTTC. Protein: CASDGGDEYEQYF.

This chain joins TRBV11-2 and TRBJ2-5; 14 nucleotides align to TRBD2. There are 18 residues in the CDR3. Per germline, CDR1 SGHAT and CDR2 FQNNGV. Unmatched junction bases numbered 8, after V lost 1 base and J lost 4 bases. CDR3 DNA sequence: TGTGCCAGCAGCTTAGGACTAGCGGGAGGGCGCAGGGGAGAGACCCAGTACTTC. Protein product: CASSLGLAGGRRGETQYF.

This sequence joins TRBV18 and TRBJ2-7, with 7 bases that match TRBD1. The CDR3 runs 14 residues. Trimming took 2 bases from V and 2 from J; bases not matched to a gene: 3. Germline CDR1 is KGHSH and CDR2 is LQKENI. The CDR3 region is CASSPGTDAYEQYF. The CDR3 DNA follows: TGTGCCAGCTCACCAGGGACAGACGCCTACGAGCAGTACTTC. Drawing the rest from reference TRBV18 and TRBJ2-7, the complete variable domain is NAGVMQNPRHLVRRRGQEARLRCSPMKGHSHVYWYRQLPEEGLKFMVYLQKENIIDESGMPKERFSAEFPKEGPSILRIQQVVRGDSAAYFCASSPGTDAYEQYFGPGTRLTVT.

The chain couples TRBV25-1 to TRBJ2-5; D might be TRBD2 (5 bases). Trimming took off 6 bases at V and 4 bases at J, with 9 bases between the two ends. Looked up from germline, CDR1 is MGHDK and CDR2 is SYGVNS. The CDR3 loop spans 12 amino acids. CDR3 sequence (DNA): TGTGCCAGCAGCCTAGCCCCAGAGACCCAGTACTTC. Amino acid sequence: CASSLAPETQYF.

In its sample, this clonotype was seen a few times. The chain links TRBV5-1 to TRBJ2-1, with 10 bases that match TRBD2. Germline assignment: CDR1 SGHRS and CDR2 YFSETQ. This CDR3 comprises 15 residues. J gave up 6 bases and V 1 base, and 4 bases lay outside the gene matches. The CDR3 loop is CASSLWLAGVNEQFF. CDR3 nucleotides: TGCGCCAGCAGCTTGTGGCTAGCGGGAGTCAATGAGCAGTTCTTC.

This clonotype was detected a few times. This rearrangement joins TRBV5-1 to TRBJ2-1, with 9 bases matching TRBD2. The germline V gene has CDR1 SGHRS and CDR2 YFSETQ. V was pared by 4 bases and J by 6 bases, with 11 bases of the junction left unmatched. This CDR3 has 16 residues. CDR3 loop: CASSPQEREASNEQFF. CDR3 DNA sequence: TGCGCCAGCAGCCCCCAGGAGCGGGAGGCTTCCAATGAGCAGTTCTTC.

V is TRBV29-1 and J is TRBJ2-7; the match to TRBD2 covers 13 bases. Germline trimming cut 7 bases from V and 3 bases from J; bases unmatched to any gene: 9. Germline loops: CDR1 SQVTM, CDR2 ANQGSEA. This CDR3 contains 15 residues. For the CDR3, the DNA is TGCAGCGCTTGGCGGACTAGCGGGAGAAACTACGAGCAGTACTTC. Its translation: CSAWRTSGRNYEQYF.

The V and J genes are TRBV7-9 and TRBJ2-1; D perhaps matches TRBD2 (5 bases). The germline V gene encodes CDR1 SEHNR and CDR2 FQNEAQ (reference sequence). The CDR3 is made up of 17 amino acids. V was pared by 1 base and J by 0 bases, with 13 bases between. CDR3 nucleotides: TGTGCCAGCAGCTTAGGTTCTCTTCGGGGCTCCTACAATGAGCAGTTCTTC. Translation gives CASSLGSLRGSYNEQFF.

CDR3 sequence reads: CASKTESLGTLEAFF. CDR3 bases: TGTGCCAGCAAGACAGAATCGTTAGGGACCCTTGAAGCTTTCTTT. The chain combines TRBV27 with TRBJ1-1; perhaps TRBD1 as D (5 bases). The V and J ends lost 7 bases and 7 bases respectively, with 22 bases between them. CDR1 MNHEY and CDR2 SMNVEV come from the germline V gene (reference sequence). The CDR3 loop spans 15 amino acids.

The rearrangement uses TRBV7-9 and TRBJ1-4; D uncertain. Trimming stripped 0 bases from V and 7 bases from J, with 6 bases between. CDR1 is SEHNR and CDR2 is FQNEAQ in the germline V gene (reference sequence). The CDR3 spans 13 residues. The CDR3, as DNA: TGTGCCAGCAGCTTAGCGAGTCCTGAAAAACTGTTTTTT. It codes for CASSLASPEKLFF.

CDR3 sequence (DNA): TGTGCCAGCAGCTTAGTCGGGACAGGGAGCAACAATGAGCAGTTCTTC. This gives the protein CASSLVGTGSNNEQFF. The chain combines TRBV7-9 with TRBJ2-1; TRBD1 agrees at 9 bases. The junction had 6 bases not matched to a gene; V was cut back by 1 base and J by 5 bases. The germline V gene has CDR1 SEHNR and CDR2 FQNEAQ (reference sequence). CDR3 length: 16 residues.

V usage is TRBV12-3 or TRBV12-4 and J usage is TRBJ2-1, with TRBD2 matching 13 bases. This CDR3 contains 17 residues. Trimming removed 4 bases from V and 8 bases from J; junction bases left unmatched: 11. The DNA of the CDR3 is TGTGCCAGCAGTTACCGGACTAGCGGGAGAACCGTTTATGAGCAGTTCTTC. Its translation is CASSYRTSGRTVYEQFF.

This rearrangement joins TRBV24-1 to TRBJ1-1; no clear D. The ends were cut back, 4 bases at V and 0 bases at J, with 8 bases in the middle. CDR1 KGHDR and CDR2 SFDVKD come from the germline V gene. CDR3 size: 14 residues. The CDR3 DNA follows: TGTGCCACCAGTGAAGCCGTGATGAACACTGAAGCTTTCTTT. Protein product: CATSEAVMNTEAFF.

The genes are TRBV29-1 and TRBJ1-1, with a possible D match to TRBD1 (5 bases). This CDR3 is built from 13 residues. V lost 2 bases and J 3 bases, leaving 10 bases between the germline ends. The germline CDR1 and CDR2 sequences are SQVTM and ANQGSEA. The CDR3 loop reads CSVERQRDTEAFF. The CDR3 region has the DNA TGCAGCGTTGAACGACAGAGAGACACTGAAGCTTTCTTT.

Only a few counts were recorded for this clonotype. The chain employs TRBV10-3 and TRBJ1-2, with TRBD1 matching 7 bases. J gave up 4 bases and V 3 bases, and 5 bases lay outside the gene matches. CDR1 is ENHRY, CDR2 SYGVKD, per germline. The CDR3 is 14 residues long. CDR3: CAISDQGGGYGYTF. CDR3 DNA: TGTGCCATCAGTGATCAGGGGGGCGGCTATGGCTACACCTTC.

This chain uses TRBV12-3 or TRBV12-4 with TRBJ1-4; maybe TRBD1 (5 bases). The V end lost 6 bases, the J end lost 7 bases, and 15 bases lay between the germline ends. The CDR3 contains 14 residues. This CDR3 is CASRLRGGGEKLFF. The CDR3 region has the DNA TGTGCCAGCAGGCTGAGGGGTGGCGGTGAAAAACTGTTTTTT.

This clonotype has only a few counts. The chain links TRBV6-5 to TRBJ2-7, with D tentatively TRBD1 (5 bases). The V end was cut by 4 bases, the J end by 0 bases, with 10 bases between. The length of the CDR3 is 14 residues. The germline V gene has CDR1 MNHEY and CDR2 SVGAGI. The CDR3 region is CASSSDSSSYEQYF. As DNA, the CDR3 is TGTGCCAGCAGTTCTGACAGTAGCTCCTACGAGCAGTACTTC.

The chain combines TRBV25-1 with TRBJ2-7; 11 bases map to TRBD1. The germline gives CDR1 MGHDK, CDR2 SYGVNS. The length of the CDR3 is 15 residues. J lost 3 bases, V lost 1 base, and 2 bases had no gene match. CDR3 nucleotides: TGTGCCAGCAGTGAATCGGGGACAGGGGGCTACGAGCAGTACTTC. It specifies CASSESGTGGYEQYF.

A few counts support this clonotype. The V call is TRBV25-1, the J call TRBJ2-1, with D possibly matching TRBD2 (5 bases). Germline assignment: CDR1 MGHDK and CDR2 SYGVNS. The germline V and J ends were trimmed by 4 bases and 3 bases, with 22 bases remaining between them. CDR3 size: 18 residues. The CDR3 spells CASSGPRRVFWDYNEQFF. The CDR3 DNA follows: TGTGCCAGCAGTGGACCTCGGCGGGTCTTTTGGGACTACAATGAGCAGTTCTTC.

This clonotype was seen a handful of times. The chain is built from TRBV29-1 and TRBJ2-7, with TRBD1 identical over 9 bases. Looked up from germline, CDR1 is SQVTM and CDR2 is ANQGSEA. This CDR3 has 15 amino acids. J gave up 4 bases and V 6 bases, and 13 bases lay outside the gene matches. The CDR3 region is CSVEGTGSEWYEQYF. CDR3 in DNA: TGCAGCGTCGAGGGGACAGGGTCTGAGTGGTACGAGCAGTACTTC.

The J gene is TRBJ2-7, the V gene TRBV5-8; D is possibly TRBD1 (5 bases). The CDR3 is 14 amino acids. Germline V gives CDR1 SGHTS, CDR2 YDEGEE. V lost 2 bases to trimming and J lost 1 base, with 10 bases between them. This CDR3 reads CASSFIRQSYEQYF. The CDR3 DNA reads TGTGCCAGCAGCTTTATTCGACAGTCCTACGAGCAGTACTTC.

The chain links TRBV27 to TRBJ2-1; D is ambiguous. Germline assignment: CDR1 MNHEY and CDR2 SMNVEV (reference sequence). The CDR3 extends over 17 amino acids. V was clipped by 5 bases and J by 0 bases, with 17 bases between them. The CDR3 DNA is TGTGCCAGCAGTATGAGGACCGTCTCGAGCTCCTACAATGAGCAGTTCTTC. Its translation: CASSMRTVSSSYNEQFF.

This clonotype turned up a few times. J is TRBJ2-5 and V is TRBV24-1; unclear D gene. In germline, CDR1 is KGHDR, CDR2 SFDVKD. Trimming pared 4 bases from V and 9 bases from J, leaving 14 bases between. CDR3 size: 13 residues. The CDR3 DNA is TGTGCCACCAGTGAAGAGCGAGCCAGAGCCCAGTACTTC. Translated: CATSEERARAQYF.

This clonotype was recorded a few times. This rearrangement joins TRBV27 to TRBJ2-1; weak D call: TRBD2 (5 bases). Germline CDR1 and CDR2: MNHEY and SMNVEV (reference sequence). The CDR3 has 15 residues. V dropped 4 bases and J dropped 6 bases, with 16 bases sitting between them. CDR3 in amino acids: CASSSAVAFPNEQFF. The CDR3 DNA is TGTGCCAGCAGTTCCGCAGTAGCGTTCCCCAATGAGCAGTTCTTC.

This clonotype was seen a few times. This chain joins TRBV7-8 and TRBJ2-1, with 9 bases identical to TRBD1. The CDR3 totals 15 residues. Trimming took 4 bases from V and 4 from J; bases not matched to a gene: 5. Germline V gene data show CDR1 as SGHVS and CDR2 as FQNEAQ. The CDR3 spells CASSSQGAVYNEQFF. The CDR3 nucleotides are TGTGCCAGCAGCTCACAGGGGGCGGTTTACAATGAGCAGTTCTTC.

The chain employs TRBV5-1 and TRBJ2-3; D may be TRBD2 (5 bases). Germline values: CDR1 SGHRS, CDR2 YFSETQ. This CDR3 contains 17 residues. Trimming took off 4 bases at V and 4 bases at J, with 22 bases between the two ends. CDR3 residues: CASSLRIDRGAADTQYF. DNA for the CDR3: TGCGCCAGCAGCCTCCGTATAGACCGGGGAGCGGCAGATACGCAGTATTTT.

The rearrangement joins TRBV7-9 to TRBJ2-2, with 7 positions matching TRBD2. The CDR3 consists of 17 residues. Losses at the gene ends were 5 bases for V and 5 bases for J; bases not matched to a gene: 14. Germline V gene lookup returns CDR1 SEHNR and CDR2 FQNEAQ (reference sequence). CDR3 amino acids: CASSRERGGLSTGELFF. CDR3 nucleotides: TGTGCCAGCAGCCGTGAGCGGGGAGGTTTGAGTACCGGGGAGCTGTTTTTT.